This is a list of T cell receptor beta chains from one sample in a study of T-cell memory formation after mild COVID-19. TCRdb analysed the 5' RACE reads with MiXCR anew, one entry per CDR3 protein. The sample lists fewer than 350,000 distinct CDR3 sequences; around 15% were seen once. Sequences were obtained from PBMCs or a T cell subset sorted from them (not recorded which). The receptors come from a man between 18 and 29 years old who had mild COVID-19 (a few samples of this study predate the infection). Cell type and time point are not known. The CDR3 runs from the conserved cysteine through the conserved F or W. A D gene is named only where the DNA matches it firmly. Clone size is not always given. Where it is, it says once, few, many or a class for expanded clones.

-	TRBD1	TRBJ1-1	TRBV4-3	CASSFTTGGVRTEAFF	TGCGCCAGCAGCTTTACGACAGGGGGCGTTAGGACTGAAGCTTTCTTT
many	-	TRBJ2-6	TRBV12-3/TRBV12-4	CASSLSGANVLTF	TGTGCCAGCAGTCTATCTGGGGCCAACGTCCTGACTTTC
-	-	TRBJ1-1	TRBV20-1	CSASFPPSNTEAFF	TGCAGTGCTAGTTTTCCCCCATCGAACACTGAAGCTTTCTTT
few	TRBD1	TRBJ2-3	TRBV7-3	CASSTGTGGFTDTQYF	TGTGCCAGCAGCACCGGGACAGGGGGCTTTACAGATACGCAGTATTTT
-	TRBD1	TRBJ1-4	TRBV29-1	CSVQQGARGAFNEKLFF	TGCAGCGTTCAGCAGGGGGCCAGAGGCGCTTTTAATGAAAAACTGTTTTTT
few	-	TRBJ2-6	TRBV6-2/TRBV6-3	CATTGNFPGIGANVLTF	TGTGCCACCACTGGGAACTTCCCCGGGATCGGGGCCAACGTCCTGACTTTC
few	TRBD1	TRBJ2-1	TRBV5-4	CASSIGQGPRNEQFF	TGTGCCAGCAGCATAGGACAGGGTCCTAGGAATGAGCAGTTCTTC
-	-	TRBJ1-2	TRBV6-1	CASSAAAGNYGYTF	TGTGCCAGCAGTGCCGCCGCAGGAAACTATGGCTACACCTTC
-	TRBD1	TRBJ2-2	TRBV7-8	CASSFPFGTGVDTGELFF	TGTGCCAGCAGCTTTCCTTTCGGGACAGGGGTCGATACCGGGGAGCTGTTTTTT
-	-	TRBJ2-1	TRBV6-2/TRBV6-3	CASSYEGPLNEQFF	TGTGCCAGCAGTTACGAGGGACCCCTTAATGAGCAGTTCTTC
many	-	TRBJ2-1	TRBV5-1	CASSLGGHEQFF	TGCGCCAGCAGCTTGGGTGGGCATGAGCAGTTCTTC
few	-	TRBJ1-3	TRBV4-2	CASSSEVQLSGNTIYF	TGTGCCAGCAGCTCAGAGGTCCAACTGAGTGGAAACACCATATATTTT
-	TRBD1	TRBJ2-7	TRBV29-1	CSVAGTGGAEQYF	TGCAGCGTTGCCGGGACAGGGGGCGCCGAGCAGTACTTC
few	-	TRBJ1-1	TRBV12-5	CASGLEVGTEAFF	TGTGCTAGTGGTTTAGAGGTCGGCACTGAAGCTTTCTTT
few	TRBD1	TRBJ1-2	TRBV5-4	CASSPDRAEGYTF	TGTGCCAGCAGCCCGGACAGGGCGGAGGGCTACACCTTC
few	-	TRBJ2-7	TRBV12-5	CASGLVGRSYEQYF	TGTGCTAGTGGTTTGGTAGGTCGGTCCTACGAGCAGTACTTC
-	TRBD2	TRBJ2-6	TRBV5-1	CASSPRGGTTVTGANVLTF	TGCGCCAGCAGCCCACGCGGCGGGACTACCGTCACCGGGGCCAACGTCCTGACTTTC
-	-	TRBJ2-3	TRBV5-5	CASSLGAGGDTQYF	TGTGCCAGCAGCTTGGGTGCGGGTGGAGATACGCAGTATTTT
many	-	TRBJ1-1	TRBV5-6	CASSLRARGTEAFF	TGTGCCAGCAGCTTAAGGGCCAGGGGAACTGAAGCTTTCTTT
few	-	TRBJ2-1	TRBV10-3	CAISDGSQQFF	TGTGCCATCAGTGATGGGTCACAGCAGTTCTTC
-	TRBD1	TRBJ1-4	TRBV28	CASRPPTGGVNEKLFF	TGTGCCAGCAGACCTCCAACAGGGGGAGTTAATGAAAAACTGTTTTTT
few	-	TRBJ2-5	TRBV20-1	CSGAAGETQYF	TGCAGCGGCGCAGCCGGTGAGACCCAGTACTTC
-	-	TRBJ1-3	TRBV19	CASDLRGARGNTIYF	TGTGCCAGCGACCTCCGGGGTGCGCGTGGAAACACCATATATTTT
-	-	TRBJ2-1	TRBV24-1	CATSPRVTPRNEQFF	TGTGCCACCAGCCCCCGGGTCACCCCGAGGAATGAGCAGTTCTTC
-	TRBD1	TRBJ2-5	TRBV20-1	CSVAPGTASQTQYF	TGCAGTGTCGCCCCGGGGACAGCCTCTCAGACCCAGTACTTC
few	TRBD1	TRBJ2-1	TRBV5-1	CASSTLGGWRNEQFF	TGCGCCAGCAGCACCCTAGGGGGCTGGCGGAATGAGCAGTTCTTC
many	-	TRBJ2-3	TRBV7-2	CASSFWGTDTQYF	TGTGCCAGCAGCTTCTGGGGCACAGATACGCAGTATTTT
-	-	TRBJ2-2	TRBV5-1	CASNLQGRSNTGELFF	TGCGCCAGCAACTTACAGGGACGTTCGAACACCGGGGAGCTGTTTTTT
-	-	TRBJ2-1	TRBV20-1	CSAAGSPGDEQFF	TGCAGTGCCGCGGGATCGCCAGGCGATGAGCAGTTCTTC
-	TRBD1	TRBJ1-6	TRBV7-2	CASSFGTGGFWNSPLHF	TGTGCCAGCAGCTTCGGGACAGGGGGCTTTTGGAATTCACCCCTCCACTTT
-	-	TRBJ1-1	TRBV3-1	CASSQAQGTFF	TGTGCCAGCAGCCAGGCACAGGGCACTTTCTTT
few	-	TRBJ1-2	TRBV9	CASSATQGKYGYTF	TGTGCCAGCAGCGCAACCCAGGGGAAATATGGCTACACCTTC
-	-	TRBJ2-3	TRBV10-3	CAIGGTDTQYF	TGTGCCATAGGGGGGACAGATACGCAGTATTTT
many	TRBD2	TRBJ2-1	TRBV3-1	CASSQAGLAGGNEQFF	TGTGCCAGCAGCCAAGCCGGACTAGCGGGTGGGAATGAGCAGTTCTTC
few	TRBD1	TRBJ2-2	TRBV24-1	CATSDPTGIGELFF	TGTGCCACCAGTGACCCGACAGGGATCGGGGAGCTGTTTTTT
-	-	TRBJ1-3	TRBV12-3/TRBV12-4	CASSLRRNTIYF	TGTGCCAGCAGTTTGAGGAGAAACACCATATATTTT
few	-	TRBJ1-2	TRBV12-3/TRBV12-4	CASSLTPTGYTF	TGTGCCAGCAGCCTAACCCCGACTGGCTACACCTTC
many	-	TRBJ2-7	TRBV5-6	CASTSEGGLDYEQYF	TGTGCCAGCACCTCGGAGGGGGGATTGGACTACGAGCAGTACTTC
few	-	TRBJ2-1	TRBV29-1	CSVEAEGASYNEQFF	TGCAGCGTTGAAGCGGAGGGGGCCTCCTACAATGAGCAGTTCTTC
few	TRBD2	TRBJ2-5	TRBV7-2	CASSFTAGGRETQYF	TGTGCCAGCAGCTTCACAGCGGGGGGGCGGGAGACCCAGTACTTC
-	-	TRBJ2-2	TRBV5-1	CASSLGGTSQNTGELFF	TGCGCCAGCAGCTTGGGTGGGACCTCCCAGAACACCGGGGAGCTGTTTTTT
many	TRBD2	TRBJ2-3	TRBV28	CASSTLGGGSDTQYF	TGTGCCAGCAGTACCTTGGGCGGGGGATCGGATACGCAGTATTTT
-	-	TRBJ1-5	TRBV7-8	CASSLRAVGNPGAQHF	TGTGCCAGCAGCCTTAGGGCGGTGGGCAACCCTGGGGCCCAGCATTTT
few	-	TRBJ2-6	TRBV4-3	CASSQEAGNSGANVLTF	TGCGCCAGCAGCCAAGAGGCGGGCAACTCTGGGGCCAACGTCCTGACTTTC
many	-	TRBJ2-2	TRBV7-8	CASSLPPSGGELFF	TGTGCCAGCAGCTTACCCCCGAGCGGCGGGGAGCTGTTTTTT
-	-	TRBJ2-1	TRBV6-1	CASLLGYNEQFF	TGTGCCAGTCTACTAGGTTACAATGAGCAGTTCTTC
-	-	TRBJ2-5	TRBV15	CATSNGVFETQYF	TGTGCCACCAGCAACGGGGTGTTTGAGACCCAGTACTTC
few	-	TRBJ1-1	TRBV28	CASILGGRNTEAFF	TGTGCCAGCATCCTGGGGGGGAGGAACACTGAAGCTTTCTTT
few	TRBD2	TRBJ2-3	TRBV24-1	CATSDPGLDADTQYF	TGTGCCACCAGCGACCCGGGACTAGACGCAGATACGCAGTATTTT
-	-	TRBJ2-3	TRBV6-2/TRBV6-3	CASRQSTGDTQYF	TGTGCCAGCAGGCAATCAACGGGGGATACGCAGTATTTT
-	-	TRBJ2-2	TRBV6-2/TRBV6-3	CASREDGNTGELFF	TGTGCCAGCAGAGAAGACGGGAACACCGGGGAGCTGTTTTTT
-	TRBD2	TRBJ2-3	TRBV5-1	CASSLAGGDTDTQYF	TGCGCCAGCAGTCTCGCGGGGGGAGACACAGATACGCAGTATTTT
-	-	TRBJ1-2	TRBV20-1	CSAPGTVYGYTF	TGCAGTGCCCCCGGGACTGTGTATGGCTACACCTTC
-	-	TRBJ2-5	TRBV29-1	CSVDRQETQYF	TGCAGCGTTGACAGACAAGAGACCCAGTACTTC
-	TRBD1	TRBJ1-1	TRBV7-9	CASSHGQGVNTEAFF	TGTGCCAGCAGCCACGGACAGGGGGTGAACACTGAAGCTTTCTTT
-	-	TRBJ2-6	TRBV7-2	CASSFRGTVWANVLTF	TGTGCCAGCAGCTTCCGAGGGACTGTCTGGGCCAACGTCCTGACTTTC
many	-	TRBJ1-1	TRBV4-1	CASSRLGRRNTEAFF	TGCGCCAGCAGCCGCCTGGGACGGAGAAACACTGAAGCTTTCTTT